These 23 T cell receptor beta chains were all obtained from the same sample, sequenced in a study of cytomegalovirus exposure and HLA in healthy donors. Researchers ran the PCR with 60 Vbeta and 13 Jbeta primers. Clones were sequenced by immunoSEQ multiplex PCR, and TCRdb holds only the in-frame ones, with some missing. The sample contains about 160,000 clones, less than 90% of which appear only once. The source material was PBMCs. The origin of the receptors is a woman between 45 and 65 years old in good health and CMV-seropositive.

The chain is built from TRBV9 and TRBJ1-2; the match to TRBD1 covers 8 bases. This CDR3 contains 14 residues. After removal of 4 bases from V and 5 bases from J, the junction contained 7 bases not matched to a gene. Germline-derived CDR1 and CDR2 are SGDLS and YYNGEE. As DNA, the CDR3 is TGTGCCAGCAGCATAGTGGACAGGGAATATGGCTACACCTTC. Translation: CASSIVDREYGYTF.

As for this clone: A junction end diverges from the germline sequence, so it may reflect a read error. The chain recombines TRBV7-9 with TRBJ2-7, with TRBD2 matching 8 bases. The V gene's germline CDR1 is SEHNR and CDR2 FQNEAQ (reference sequence). The CDR3 runs 13 residues. For the CDR3, the DNA is TGTTCCAGCAGCCCGGGAGGGTCCTACGAGCAGTACTTC. Protein product: CSSSPGGSYEQYF.

The chain links TRBV7-8 to TRBJ2-2; TRBD2 might be the D (6 bases). The CDR3 consists of 15 residues. Germline CDR1 SGHVS, CDR2 FQNEAQ. V was shortened by 4 bases and J by 0 bases, with 9 bases between the two germline ends. The CDR3 region is CASSSSGANTGELFF. CDR3 nucleotides: TGTGCCAGCAGCTCATCGGGGGCGAACACCGGGGAGCTGTTTTTT.

The chain employs TRBV29-1 and TRBJ2-5; a possible D gene is TRBD2 (5 bases). The DNA end favors TRBJ2-7, so the J call may be wrong. This CDR3 region has 15 residues. CDR1 SQVTM and CDR2 ANQGSEA come from the germline V gene. The DNA of the CDR3 is TGCAGCGTCCACCCCGGAGGTCCGTCCTCCTACGAGCAGTACTTC. This sequence encodes CSVHPGGPSSYEQYF.

The chain joins TRBV7-2 to TRBJ2-4, with unresolved D. Trimming removed 3 bases at V and 4 bases at J, with 7 bases between. This CDR3 region has 13 residues. Per germline, CDR1 SGHTA and CDR2 FQGNSA. CDR3 residues: CASSFTGKNIQYF. DNA of the CDR3: TGTGCCAGCAGCTTCACCGGTAAAAACATTCAGTACTTC.

J is TRBJ2-7 and V is TRBV10-3, with 7 bases fitting TRBD2. Germline CDR1 ENHRY, CDR2 SYGVKD. Germline trimming cut 4 bases from V and 6 bases from J; bases unmatched to any gene: 9. The CDR3 sequence is 14 residues long. CDR3 sequence reads: CAISAERGPVEQYF. Here the CDR3 DNA reads TGTGCCATCAGTGCCGAGCGGGGTCCGGTCGAGCAGTACTTC.

The CDR3 region has the DNA TGTGCCAGCAGCTTGTGGGGCGGGGGGGTCAATGAGCAGTTCTTC. This codes for CASSLWGGGVNEQFF. This chain links TRBV5-4 with TRBJ2-1, with 9 bases identical to TRBD2. Germline lookup yields CDR1 SGHNT and CDR2 YYREEE (reference sequence). Trimming at V came to 1 base and at J to 6 bases, leaving 5 bases not matched to a gene. The CDR3 consists of 15 residues.

CDR3 in amino acids: CASSLSRGEDGYTF. The CDR3 coding sequence is TGTGCCAGCTCACTAAGCCGGGGGGAGGATGGCTACACCTTC. The chain combines TRBV18 with TRBJ1-2; tentatively, D is TRBD1 (5 bases). The V end lost 4 bases, the J end lost 6 bases, and 15 bases lay between the germline ends. The CDR3 sequence is 14 residues long. Germline V gene lookup returns CDR1 KGHSH and CDR2 LQKENI.

This chain joins TRBV29-1 and TRBJ2-1; no definite D call. CDR3 length: 15 amino acids. Germline V gene sequence: CDR1 SQVTM, CDR2 ANQGSEA. The V end lost 6 bases, the J end lost 7 bases, and 22 bases lay between the germline ends. The CDR3 nucleotides are TGCAGCGTGCCCCGAGTACCCACGGTTGTGAATGAGCAGTTCTTC. It specifies CSVPRVPTVVNEQFF.

This rearrangement joins TRBV4-2 to TRBJ2-3; 9 nucleotides agree with TRBD2. CDR3 length: 17 residues. V shed 3 bases, J shed 1 base, and the junction held 8 bases outside the gene matches. In germline, CDR1 is LGHNA, CDR2 YNFKEQ. The CDR3 DNA is TGTGCCAGCAGCCAGGCTAGAGCGGGGGGCGGCACAGATACGCAGTATTTT. Residues: CASSQARAGGGTDTQYF.

This clone appeared a single time. The chain is built from TRBV4-2 and TRBJ2-5; TRBD2 agrees at 7 bases. V lost 7 bases, J lost 4 bases, and 15 bases stayed unmatched. CDR3 length: 16 amino acids. The germline CDR1 and CDR2 sequences are LGHNA and YNFKEQ. CDR3 in DNA: TGTGCCAGCAAGGACGGACGGGCGGGGGTGGCAGAGACCCAGTACTTC. This sequence encodes CASKDGRAGVAETQYF.

The chain recombines TRBV19 with TRBJ1-1; maybe TRBD1 (6 bases). CDR1 and CDR2 (germline): LNHDA, SQIVND (reference sequence). CDR3 length: 11 residues. The V end was cut by 7 bases, the J end by 12 bases, with 15 bases between. As DNA, the CDR3 is TGTGCCAGTATGGGGGCCATTAGTACTTTCTTT. Protein sequence: CASMGAISTFF.

V usage is TRBV9 and J usage is TRBJ2-1, with D possibly TRBD1 on 5 matching bases. The CDR3 loop spans 16 amino acids. Germline CDR1 is SGDLS and CDR2 is YYNGEE. Trimming stripped 2 bases from V and 0 bases from J, with 12 bases between. The CDR3 bases are TGTGCCAGCAGCGTTACAGGTAAAAGCTCCTACAATGAGCAGTTCTTC. It yields the protein CASSVTGKSSYNEQFF.

The gene calls are TRBV13 and TRBJ2-1; 7 bases map to TRBD2. The CDR3 spans 14 residues. The germline V gene has CDR1 PRHDT and CDR2 FYEKMQ (reference sequence). V trimming: 3 bases; J trimming: 11 bases; junction bases outside the gene matches: 10. CDR3 residues: CASSLSDLRGKQFF. The CDR3 DNA sequence: TGTGCCAGCAGCTTGAGCGACTTGCGGGGGAAGCAGTTCTTC.

This clone is a singleton in its sample. V is TRBV2 and J is TRBJ2-3; no definite D call. V was cut by 2 bases and J by 1 base, with 10 bases left in between. The CDR3 is 15 residues long. Germline CDR1 SNHLY, CDR2 FYNNEI. CDR3 sequence (DNA): TGTGCCAGCAGTGAACGCAGCGCCGGCACAGATACGCAGTATTTT. Translating gives CASSERSAGTDTQYF.

This chain uses TRBV29-1 with TRBJ2-1; TRBD2 might be the D (5 bases). Per the germline V gene, CDR1 is SQVTM and CDR2 is ANQGSEA. Trimming stripped 2 bases from V and 9 bases from J, with 11 bases between. The CDR3 length is 12 residues. The CDR3 nucleotides are TGCAGCGTTGAATCGAAAGCGGTTGAGCAGTTCTTC. It encodes CSVESKAVEQFF.

This sequence joins TRBV19 and TRBJ1-5; 8 bases fit TRBD1. The CDR3 totals 14 residues. Germline loops: CDR1 LNHDA, CDR2 SQIVND (reference sequence). Germline trimming cut 6 bases from V and 9 bases from J; bases unmatched to any gene: 10. The CDR3 spells CASSPTGERGPQHF. CDR3 coding DNA: TGTGCCAGTAGCCCGACAGGGGAGAGGGGGCCCCAGCATTTT.

The rearrangement links TRBV7-2 to TRBJ2-7; 9 bases agree with TRBD1. Germline V lookup: CDR1 SGHTA, CDR2 FQGNSA. The CDR3 totals 18 residues. The V gene end was trimmed by 5 bases and the J gene end by 3 bases; junction bases not matched to a gene: 17. The CDR3, as DNA: TGTGCCAGCAGCCCCTGGGGGCCGGGACAGGGAATAAACTACGAGCAGTACTTC. Residues: CASSPWGPGQGINYEQYF.

The chain employs TRBV19 and TRBJ1-2; the D is unclear. The CDR3 totals 13 residues. In germline, CDR1 is LNHDA, CDR2 SQIVND (reference sequence). V gave up 9 bases and J gave up 4 bases, with 15 bases separating them. CDR3 region: CASALGSAYGYTF. The DNA for the CDR3 is TGTGCCAGCGCCTTGGGGAGTGCCTATGGCTACACCTTC. Looking up the rest from reference TRBV19 and TRBJ1-2 gives the full variable domain: DGGITQSPKYLFRKEGQNVTLSCEQNLNHDAMYWYRQDPGQGLRLIYYSQIVNDFQKGDIAEGYSVSREKKESFPLTVTSAQKNPTAFYLCASALGSAYGYTFGSGTRLTVV.

The rearrangement links TRBV2 to TRBJ1-1; TRBD1 aligns across 7 bases. The CDR3 consists of 14 residues. CDR1 and CDR2 from the germline V gene are SNHLY and FYNNEI. V lost 6 bases, J lost 3 bases, and 7 bases stayed unmatched. CDR3 in DNA: TGTGCCAGCAGGGCTGTACAGGGGTACACTGAAGCTTTCTTT. It yields the protein CASRAVQGYTEAFF.

The chain links TRBV2 to TRBJ2-7; D might be TRBD2 (6 bases). This CDR3 region has 13 residues. V lost 7 bases and J lost 6, with 16 bases in between. Per germline, CDR1 SNHLY and CDR2 FYNNEI. CDR3 in DNA: TGTGCCAGCATGGGTCCCGCGGGGCTCGAGCAGTACTTC. Its translation is CASMGPAGLEQYF.

This clone occurred a few times. The chain is built from TRBV7-2 and TRBJ2-7; 10 positions agree with TRBD2. The V segment lost 1 base and the J segment 2 bases; nucleotides outside the gene matches: 11. Germline V gives CDR1 SGHTA, CDR2 FQGNSA. The CDR3 loop spans 18 amino acids. CDR3 bases: TGTGCCAGCAGCTTAGTTGGTAGCGGGGGGCCTCACCCCTACGAGCAGTACTTC. Its translation is CASSLVGSGGPHPYEQYF.

This chain connects TRBV18 to TRBJ2-7, with 8 nucleotides matching TRBD1. The CDR3 is 15 residues long. Germline values: CDR1 KGHSH, CDR2 LQKENI. V shed 4 bases and J 4 bases; nucleotides not matched to a gene: 9. DNA of the CDR3: TGTGCCAGCTCACGAGACGGACAGGGCTATTACGAGCAGTACTTC. It is translated as CASSRDGQGYYEQYF. Looking up the rest from reference TRBV18 and TRBJ2-7 gives the full variable domain: NAGVMQNPRHLVRRRGQEARLRCSPMKGHSHVYWYRQLPEEGLKFMVYLQKENIIDESGMPKERFSAEFPKEGPSILRIQQVVRGDSAAYFCASSRDGQGYYEQYFGPGTRLTVT.